A single sample is the source of the 8 T cell receptor beta chains below, sequenced in a study of blood T cell repertoires in COVID-19. Repertoires were generated with immunoSEQ multiplex PCR, while TCRdb's copy carries only in-frame clones and drops some. The table includes 25,000 to 30,000 clones, around 90% detected once. The sample comprised peripheral blood. The origin of the receptors is a woman between 45 and 65 years old with active COVID-19.

This chain uses TRBV27 with TRBJ1-2; 8 nucleotides align to TRBD1. The CDR3 contains 18 residues. V lost 4 bases, J lost 0 bases, and 13 bases stayed unmatched. Germline CDR1 MNHEY, CDR2 SMNVEV (reference sequence). This CDR3 is CASSSLRTGIPTNYGYTF. CDR3 DNA: TGTGCCAGCAGTTCCCTAAGGACAGGGATACCGACTAACTATGGCTACACCTTC.

This rearrangement joins TRBV18 to TRBJ2-1; maybe TRBD1 (6 bases). The CDR3 has 13 residues. The V gene lost 3 bases and the J gene lost 7 bases, with 10 bases spanning the gap. Germline CDR1 is KGHSH and CDR2 is LQKENI. The CDR3 reads CASSPNTGNEQFF. In DNA, the CDR3 is TGTGCCAGCTCACCCAATACAGGGAATGAGCAGTTCTTC.

The CDR3 loop reads CATWGGTGGPLGYTF. CDR3 nucleotide sequence: TGTGCCACCTGGGGTGGGACAGGGGGGCCCCTAGGCTACACCTTC. The chain is built from TRBV2 and TRBJ1-2, with 11 bases matching TRBD1. The length of the CDR3 is 15 residues. V was pared by 10 bases and J by 8 bases, with 15 bases of the junction left unmatched. Germline loops: CDR1 SNHLY, CDR2 FYNNEI.

This chain connects TRBV27 to TRBJ2-1; D perhaps matches TRBD2 (6 bases). Trimming took 2 bases from V and 4 from J, leaving 12 bases between them. The CDR3 has 15 amino acids. Germline-derived CDR1 and CDR2 are MNHEY and SMNVEV (reference sequence). CDR3: CASSLVGGPYNEQFF. Written as DNA, the CDR3 is TGTGCCAGCAGTTTAGTGGGAGGACCGTACAATGAGCAGTTCTTC.

The V call is TRBV9, the J call TRBJ2-1, with 14 bases matching TRBD2. This CDR3 comprises 19 residues. With 5 bases clipped from V and 4 bases from J, the junction kept 14 bases outside the gene matches. In germline, CDR1 is SGDLS, CDR2 YYNGEE. CDR3 loop: CASRGGTSGSTPGYNEQFF. Written as DNA, the CDR3 is TGTGCCAGCAGGGGCGGGACTAGCGGGAGTACTCCGGGGTACAATGAGCAGTTCTTC.

V and J are TRBV19 and TRBJ1-1; a weak D match, TRBD1 (6 bases). Germline CDR1 LNHDA, CDR2 SQIVND (reference sequence). V lost 10 bases and J 0 bases, leaving 15 bases between the germline ends. CDR3 length equals 14 residues. CDR3 in amino acids: CATSTGNLNTEAFF. The CDR3 coding sequence is TGTGCCACCTCGACAGGCAATTTGAACACTGAAGCTTTCTTT.

The chain uses TRBV5-4 and TRBJ1-2; D gene uncertain. V was cut by 3 bases and J by 8 bases, with 23 bases left in between. Germline values: CDR1 SGHNT, CDR2 YYREEE (reference sequence). CDR3 length: 16 amino acids. The CDR3 nucleotides are TGTGCCAGCAGCTGGGGTCTTGGGGAGGACTTTCCGGGCTACACCTTC. Residues: CASSWGLGEDFPGYTF. The full variable domain, completed using reference TRBV5-4 and TRBJ1-2, is ETGVTQSPTHLIKTRGQQVTLRCSSQSGHNTVSWYQQALGQGPQFIFQYYREEENGRGNFPPRFSGLQFPNYSSELNVNALELDDSALYLCASSWGLGEDFPGYTFGSGTRLTVV.

Here the CDR3 reads CASSLDELAEGDEQFF. CDR3 DNA sequence: TGTGCCAGCAGCTTAGATGAACTAGCGGAGGGGGATGAGCAGTTCTTC. The V gene is TRBV11-2, the J gene TRBJ2-1, with 8 bases fitting TRBD2. Germline CDR1 SGHAT, CDR2 FQNNGV. The CDR3 loop spans 16 amino acids. The V segment lost 0 bases and the J segment 8 bases; nucleotides outside the gene matches: 9. Using reference TRBV11-2 and TRBJ2-1 for the parts outside the CDR3, the full variable domain is EAGVAQSPRYKIIEKRQSVAFWCNPISGHATLYWYQQILGQGPKLLIQFQNNGVVDDSQLPKDRFSAERLKGVDSTLKIQPAKLEDSAVYLCASSLDELAEGDEQFFGPGTRLTVL.